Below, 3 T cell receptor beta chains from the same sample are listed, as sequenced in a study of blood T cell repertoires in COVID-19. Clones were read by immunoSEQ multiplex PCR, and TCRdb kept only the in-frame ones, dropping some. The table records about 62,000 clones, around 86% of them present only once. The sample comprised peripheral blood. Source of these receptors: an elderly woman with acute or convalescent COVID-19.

The CDR3 protein is CASRRDSWNTEAFF. As DNA, the CDR3 is TGTGCCAGCAGGAGGGACTCCTGGAACACTGAAGCTTTCTTT. V gene TRBV3-1 (or the pseudogene TRBV3-2) combines with J gene TRBJ1-1; D possibly corresponds to TRBD1 (5 bases). The germline V and J ends were trimmed by 6 bases and 1 base, with 12 bases remaining between them. Germline V gene data show CDR1 as LGHDT and CDR2 as YNNKEL (reference sequence). CDR3 length equals 14 residues.

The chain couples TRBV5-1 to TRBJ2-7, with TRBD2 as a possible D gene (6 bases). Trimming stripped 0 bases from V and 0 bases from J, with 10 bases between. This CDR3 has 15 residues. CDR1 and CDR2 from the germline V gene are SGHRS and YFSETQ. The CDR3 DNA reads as TGCGCCAGCAGCTTGGGCGGGGCTAACTCCTACGAGCAGTACTTC. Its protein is CASSLGGANSYEQYF.

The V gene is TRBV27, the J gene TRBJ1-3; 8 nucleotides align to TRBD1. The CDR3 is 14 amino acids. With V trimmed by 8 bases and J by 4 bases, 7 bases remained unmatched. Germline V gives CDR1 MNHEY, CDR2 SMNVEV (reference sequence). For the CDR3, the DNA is TGTGCCAGCGCATCCAGGGGGCGAGGAAACACCATATATTTT. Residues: CASASRGRGNTIYF.